Given below is one T cell receptor (beta chain) in context. Its antigen is still unknown. These data originate in a study of cytomegalovirus exposure and HLA in healthy donors. Study overall: HLA-typed donors were the source of around 87 million unique TCRs, which an early data release held. Notes on the study in general: Despite most TCR sequences being rare, some public TCRs occurred in many donors. Reports indicate that TCR beta sequences accurately predicted the HLA-A and HLA-B alleles of most subjects. Sequencing probably produced one cluster of sequence variants that were highly shared.

The CDR3 loop spans 13 amino acids. The V end lost 4 bases, the J end lost 4 bases, and 10 bases lay between the germline ends. Germline assignment: CDR1 SGHNT and CDR2 YYREEE (reference sequence). In the PCR, 60 Vbeta and 13 Jbeta primers were used. The data were produced by immunoSEQ multiplex PCR, yet TCRdb's version contains in-frame clones alone and is incomplete. The data contain some 100,000 clones, roughly 84% of them seen just once; the ten biggest clones take up about 1.2%. The chain links TRBV5-4 to TRBJ2-3; no firm D call. The TCR sequence derives from a woman under 30 in good health and CMV-seronegative. Sequencing input: PBMCs. As DNA, the CDR3 is TGTGCCAGCAGCCCTCCCCCCTCAGATACGCAGTATTTT. Amino acids: CASSPPPSDTQYF.